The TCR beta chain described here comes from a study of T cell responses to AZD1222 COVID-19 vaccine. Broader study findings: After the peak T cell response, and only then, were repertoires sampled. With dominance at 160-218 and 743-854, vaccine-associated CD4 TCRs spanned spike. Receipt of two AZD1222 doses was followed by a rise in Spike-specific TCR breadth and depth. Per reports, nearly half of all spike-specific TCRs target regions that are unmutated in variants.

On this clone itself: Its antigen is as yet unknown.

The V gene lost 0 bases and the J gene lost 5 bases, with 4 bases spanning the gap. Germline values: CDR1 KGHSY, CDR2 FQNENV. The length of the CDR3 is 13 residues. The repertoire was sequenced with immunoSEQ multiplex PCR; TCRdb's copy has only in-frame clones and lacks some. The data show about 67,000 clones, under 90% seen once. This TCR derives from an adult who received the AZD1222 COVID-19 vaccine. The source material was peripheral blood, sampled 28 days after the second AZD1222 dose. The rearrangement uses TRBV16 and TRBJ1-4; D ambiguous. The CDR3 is CASSQSRNEKLFF. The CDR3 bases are TGTGCCAGCAGCCAATCGAGGAATGAAAAACTGTTTTTT.